This T cell receptor beta chain appears in the sequencing data of a study of blood T cell repertoires in COVID-19. For the study at large: Some COVID-19 samples were acute and others convalescent; all came from the United States, Italy and Spain. T cells, B-cell-depleted T cells, or PBMCs supplied cDNA or gDNA.

Participants' reported clinical history set cohort assignment. Exposed enrollees encountered a COVID-19 case at some point within 2 weeks before study entry. Assay used: immunoSEQ multiplex PCR; TCRdb lists only in-frame clones, some missing. The repertoire holds 210,000 or so clones, with roughly 85% as singletons. Sequenced input: PBMCs or T cells enriched from blood (not recorded which). The sequence derives from a woman in her 50s who had been exposed to COVID-19.

This CDR3 reads CASRPRGGTEAFF. The CDR3 nucleotides read TGTGCCAGCAGACCTAGGGGGGGGACTGAAGCTTTCTTT. The gene calls are TRBV12-3 or TRBV12-4 and TRBJ1-1; weak D call: TRBD1 (6 bases). Trimming took off 6 bases at V and 5 bases at J, with 13 bases between the two ends. This CDR3 contains 13 residues.